This TCR beta chain is drawn from a study of blood T cell repertoires in COVID-19. Study-wide background: Nucleic acid was either cDNA or gDNA, and it came from T cells, B-cell-depleted T cells, or PBMCs.

Everyone who took part was about 18 to 90 years old, and they came from roughly 25 US areas. Participants' reported clinical history set cohort assignment. In the original processing: Amplification with reference gene primers provided the estimates of nucleated cell counts. This table comes from immunoSEQ multiplex PCR, and its TCRdb copy is limited to in-frame clones, with some not included. The V and J calls and clone size come from that table; D and trimming were worked out from the DNA. The data contain about 200,000 clones, 86% of them singletons. This clone was seen only a few times. Trimming removed 3 bases from V and 6 bases from J; junction bases left unmatched: 10. The CDR3 extends over 15 amino acids. Looked up from germline, CDR1 is LGHNA and CDR2 is YNFKEQ.

This clonotype was obtained from a man aged 40-50 years with acute COVID-19. The chain recombines TRBV4-2 with TRBJ1-1; 7 bases are shared with TRBD1. Sample: PBMCs or T cells enriched from blood (not recorded which). CDR3 bases: TGTGCCAGCAGCCAGCCCGGGACAGAATCATCTGAAGCTTTCTTT. The encoded protein is CASSQPGTESSEAFF.